Below are 8 T cell receptor beta chains sequenced from a single sample in a study of T cells after yellow fever vaccination. Via MiXCR, TCRdb re-called the 5' RACE reads, giving one row per CDR3 protein. The table includes hundreds of thousands of distinct CDR3 sequences, roughly 3.5% detected once. The source material was PBMCs, sampled on the day of the yellow fever booster vaccination. The receptors come from a man between 18 and 29 years old who received the YFV17D yellow fever vaccine.

This clonotype came up a few times. The gene calls are TRBV10-3 and TRBJ1-1; the match to TRBD1 covers 9 bases. Germline values: CDR1 ENHRY, CDR2 SYGVKD. The CDR3 loop spans 14 amino acids. With 5 bases clipped from V and 5 bases from J, the junction kept 6 bases outside the gene matches. The CDR3 sequence is CAISPGQGRTEAFF. The CDR3 nucleotides read TGTGCCATCAGTCCGGGACAGGGAAGGACTGAAGCTTTCTTT.

Ten or more counts support this clonotype. The gene calls are TRBV12-3 or TRBV12-4 and TRBJ1-6; a weak D match, TRBD1 (6 bases). This CDR3 is 14 amino acids long. Trimming left V 5 bases short and J 10 bases short, with 15 bases between. The CDR3: CASSPTGMKSPLHF. The CDR3 coding sequence is TGTGCCAGCAGTCCAACAGGGATGAAATCACCCCTCCACTTT.

This clonotype has at least ten counts. The CDR3 is CSAPRTGLQETQYF. In DNA, the CDR3 is TGCAGTGCACCAAGGACAGGCCTCCAAGAGACCCAGTACTTC. The chain recombines TRBV20-1 with TRBJ2-5; 7 positions match TRBD1. The CDR3 covers 14 residues. Germline trimming cut 6 bases from V and 1 base from J; bases unmatched to any gene: 8. The germline V gene encodes CDR1 DFQATT and CDR2 SNEGSKA (reference sequence).

The V call is TRBV28, the J call TRBJ2-6; D is perhaps TRBD2 (8 bases). This CDR3 has 17 residues. Germline V gene data show CDR1 as MDHEN and CDR2 as SYDVKM. V was shortened by 6 bases and J by 0 bases, with 15 bases between the two germline ends. This chain's CDR3 is CASRAGRGPSGANVLTF. The CDR3 DNA sequence: TGTGCCAGCAGGGCCGGGAGGGGGCCCTCTGGGGCCAACGTCCTGACTTTC.

V and J are TRBV2 and TRBJ1-1, with D unclear. The CDR3 covers 14 residues. V dropped 2 bases and J dropped 3 bases, with 10 bases sitting between them. Germline assignment: CDR1 SNHLY and CDR2 FYNNEI. DNA for the CDR3: TGTGCCAGCAGTGAACGTTTCGGGGACACTGAAGCTTTCTTT. It specifies CASSERFGDTEAFF.

V gene TRBV5-1 combines with J gene TRBJ2-3; 14 bases fit TRBD2. The CDR3 length is 16 residues. From germline, CDR1 is SGHRS and CDR2 YFSETQ. Losses at the gene ends were 6 bases for V and 4 bases for J; bases not matched to a gene: 7. CDR3 DNA sequence: TGCGCCAGCAAGGGACTAGCGGGGGAGAAGGCAGATACGCAGTATTTT. Protein: CASKGLAGEKADTQYF.

This clonotype has ten or more counts. The chain links TRBV6-5 to TRBJ1-1, with D tentatively TRBD1 (5 bases). Trimming left V 6 bases short and J 5 bases short, with 13 bases between. Germline V gene data show CDR1 as MNHEY and CDR2 as SVGAGI. The CDR3 covers 13 residues. CDR3 loop: CASSRDPRTEAFF. The CDR3 region has the DNA TGTGCCAGCAGCAGGGACCCCCGGACTGAAGCTTTCTTT.

This clonotype was picked up many times. This rearrangement joins TRBV20-1 to TRBJ1-6, with D possibly being TRBD1 (6 bases). This CDR3 is built from 13 residues. Germline V gives CDR1 DFQATT, CDR2 SNEGSKA (reference sequence). The V end lost 6 bases, the J end lost 8 bases, and 14 bases lay between the germline ends. The CDR3, as DNA: TGCAGTGCCGAGTCGGGGGGCTATTCACCCCTCCACTTT. Its protein product is CSAESGGYSPLHF.